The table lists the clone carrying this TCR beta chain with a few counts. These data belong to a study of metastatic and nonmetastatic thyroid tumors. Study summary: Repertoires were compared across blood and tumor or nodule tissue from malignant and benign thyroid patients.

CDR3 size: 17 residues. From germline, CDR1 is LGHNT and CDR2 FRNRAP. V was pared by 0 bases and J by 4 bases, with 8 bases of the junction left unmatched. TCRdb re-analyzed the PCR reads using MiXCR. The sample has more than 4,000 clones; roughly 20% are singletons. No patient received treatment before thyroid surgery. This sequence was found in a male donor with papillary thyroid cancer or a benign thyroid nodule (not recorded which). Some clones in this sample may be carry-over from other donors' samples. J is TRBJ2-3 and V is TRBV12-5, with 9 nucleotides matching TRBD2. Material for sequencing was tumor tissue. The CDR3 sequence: CASGLVRHSGSADTQYF. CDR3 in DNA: TGTGCTAGTGGTTTGGTACGCCATAGCGGGAGTGCAGATACGCAGTATTTT.